Listed here are 32 T cell receptor beta chains from one sample, sequenced in a study of immune characterization of retroperitoneal liposarcoma. TCRdb used MiXCR to reprocess the PCR reads, holding one entry per CDR3 protein. The sample consists of thousands of distinct CDR3 sequences, about 47% of them appearing once. Sequenced input: tumor tissue. The receptors here all came from a male donor with retroperitoneal liposarcoma.

Within the sample, this clonotype is medium-sized. CDR3 coding DNA: TGTGCCAGCAGTGAATTCCGCAGGACAGGGAGGTTCTTAGGCGATCAGCCCCAGCATTTT. It yields the protein CASSEFRRTGRFLGDQPQHF. The rearrangement uses TRBV6-1 and TRBJ1-5; the match to TRBD1 covers 8 bases. With 2 bases clipped from V and 5 bases from J, the junction kept 20 bases outside the gene matches. The CDR3 spans 20 residues. Germline V gene lookup returns CDR1 MNHNS and CDR2 SASEGT.

This clonotype appeared a few times. The chain links TRBV6-1 to TRBJ1-4; possible D gene TRBD1, 6 bases. The ends were cut back, 5 bases at V and 5 bases at J, with 12 bases in the middle. The CDR3 runs 14 residues. Germline CDR1 MNHNS, CDR2 SASEGT. CDR3 coding DNA: TGTGCCAGCAGTCCGACAGGTCCAAATGAAAAACTGTTTTTT. Its translation is CASSPTGPNEKLFF.

The chain couples TRBV6-1 to TRBJ2-1; 10 positions agree with TRBD2. The trim removed 4 bases at V and 2 bases at J, leaving 5 bases unmatched. The CDR3 contains 16 residues. The germline gives CDR1 MNHNS, CDR2 SASEGT. The CDR3 DNA reads TGTGCCAGCAGTGCCACTACTAGCGGGGCCTACAATGAGCAGTTCTTC. Protein sequence: CASSATTSGAYNEQFF.

This clonotype was recorded only once. One end of the junction does not line up with germline, which may come from a read error. The chain carries TRBV6-1 and TRBJ2-1; 12 bases map to TRBD2. Germline-derived CDR1 and CDR2 are MNHNS and SASEGT. CDR3 size: 16 residues. The CDR3 reads CATTFAGRTSGDPSVF. The CDR3 DNA sequence: TGTGCCACCACTTTCGCGGGGCGGACTAGCGGGGACCCCAGCGTCTTC.

This clonotype showed up just a few times. A much larger clone is a single base away; this may be a read error. This chain links TRBV7-2 with TRBJ2-1, with D maybe TRBD1 (5 bases). Trimming cost V 1 base and J 13 bases, with 23 bases left between them. The length of the CDR3 is 16 residues. Germline assignment: CDR1 SGHTA and CDR2 FQGNSA. DNA for the CDR3: TGTGCCAGCAGCTTAGTTTTAGACAGAGGACAAGAGACCCAGTTCTTC. Translating it yields CASSLVLDRGQETQFF.

This clonotype was picked up a small number of times. V is TRBV6-1 and J is TRBJ1-1; D might be TRBD1 (5 bases). Trimming took 7 bases from V and 3 from J, leaving 18 bases between them. There are 15 residues in the CDR3. CDR1 is MNHNS, CDR2 SASEGT, per germline. Here the CDR3 DNA reads TGTGCCAGCACCCCTCCTTCGGGAGGGGACACTGAAGCTTTCTTT. This codes for CASTPPSGGDTEAFF.

There are a few counts of this clonotype. DNA of the CDR3: TGTGCCAGCGTAAGCTCTGGGGCCAACGTCCTGACTTTC. Its protein product is CASVSSGANVLTF. The chain is built from TRBV6-1 and TRBJ2-6; the D is unclear. CDR1 and CDR2 from the germline V gene are MNHNS and SASEGT. V gave up 8 bases and J gave up 0 bases, with 5 bases separating them. The CDR3 extends over 13 amino acids.

This rearrangement joins TRBV6-5 to TRBJ2-1; 7 bases line up with TRBD2. Germline V lookup: CDR1 MNHEY, CDR2 SVGAGI. This CDR3 has 13 residues. V shed 8 bases and J 7 bases; nucleotides not matched to a gene: 8. CDR3 DNA: TGTGCCAGCCGGGAGGCCCCGGGGAATGAGCAGTTCTTC. It specifies CASREAPGNEQFF.

This clonotype was detected only a few times. This sequence joins TRBV11-2 and TRBJ2-1, with 13 nucleotides matching TRBD2. The end of the DNA is better explained by TRBJ2-7, so the J call may be wrong. The CDR3 loop spans 16 amino acids. CDR1 SGHAT and CDR2 FQNNGV come from the germline V gene. This CDR3 is CASSPPGLAGLYEQYF. The CDR3 region has the DNA TGTGCCAGCAGCCCGCCGGGACTAGCGGGATTGTACGAGCAGTACTTC.

V usage is TRBV6-1 and J usage is TRBJ2-3, with 7 bases lining up with TRBD2. After removal of 4 bases from V and 0 bases from J, the junction contained 1 base not matched to a gene. The CDR3 is made up of 14 amino acids. Germline V gene lookup returns CDR1 MNHNS and CDR2 SASEGT. The CDR3 DNA reads as TGTGCCAGCAGTGGACTAGCTAGCACAGATACGCAGTATTTT. Translating gives CASSGLASTDTQYF.

This chain joins TRBV27 and TRBJ2-5; D unresolved. The CDR3 totals 11 residues. CDR1 is MNHEY and CDR2 is SMNVEV in the germline V gene (reference sequence). Deletions cut 11 bases from V and 4 bases from J, with 11 bases between. CDR3 sequence reads: CAAHTSETQYF. CDR3 in DNA: TGTGCCGCCCACACTTCAGAGACCCAGTACTTC.

The chain recombines TRBV12-5 with TRBJ2-5, with D maybe TRBD2 (5 bases). The J call may be in error: the DNA end matches TRBJ2-1 better. The CDR3 contains 13 residues. Per the germline V gene, CDR1 is LGHNT and CDR2 is FRNRAP. The CDR3 loop is CASGPSRYNEQFF. CDR3 DNA: TGTGCTAGTGGACCTAGCCGCTACAATGAGCAGTTCTTC.

This clonotype was counted a few times. The genes are TRBV6-6 and TRBJ2-1; tentative D call: TRBD2 (5 bases). There are 15 residues in the CDR3. Germline CDR1 reads MNHNY; CDR2 reads SVGAGI (reference sequence). V was shortened by 0 bases and J by 2 bases, with 8 bases between the two germline ends. The CDR3 DNA follows: TGTGCCAGCAGTTACTCGAAAGCGGCCTACAATGAGCAGTTCTTC. The encoded protein is CASSYSKAAYNEQFF.

This clonotype has only a few counts. V is TRBV6-1 and J is TRBJ2-1; D unclear. V dropped 3 bases and J dropped 10 bases, with 10 bases sitting between them. The CDR3 loop spans 12 amino acids. Germline V gene sequence: CDR1 MNHNS, CDR2 SASEGT. The CDR3 DNA is TGTGCCAGCAGTGACCGGGTGGGAGAGCAGTTCTTC. Protein sequence: CASSDRVGEQFF.

This clonotype was seen a handful of times. CDR3 bases: TGTGCCAGCAGGCCGGGACAGGGGCCTAGTGAGCAGTACTTC. It translates to CASRPGQGPSEQYF. The V gene is TRBV12-3 or TRBV12-4, the J gene TRBJ2-5; 10 bases are shared with TRBD1. The junction had 12 bases not matched to a gene; V was cut back by 6 bases and J by 11 bases. The CDR3 loop spans 14 amino acids.

The chain joins TRBV5-1 to TRBJ1-1; perhaps TRBD1 as D (5 bases). CDR1 and CDR2 (germline): SGHRS, YFSETQ. The germline V and J ends were trimmed by 0 bases and 8 bases, with 11 bases remaining between them. The CDR3 is made up of 13 amino acids. In nucleotides, the CDR3 is TGCGCCAGCAGCTTGGGAATGGGACTGGAAGCTTTCTTT. Its protein is CASSLGMGLEAFF.

The V and J genes are TRBV7-2 and TRBJ2-1, with TRBD1 matching 7 bases. The last part of the DNA fits TRBJ2-7 better; the J call may be wrong. This CDR3 comprises 14 residues. The germline gives CDR1 SGHTA, CDR2 FQGNSA. The chain's CDR3 is CASNPGQASSEQYF. In DNA, the CDR3 is TGTGCCAGCAACCCAGGACAGGCCAGTAGTGAGCAGTACTTC.

The rearrangement joins TRBV7-2 to TRBJ1-2; a possible D gene is TRBD1 (6 bases). Germline V CDR1 and CDR2: SGHTA, FQGNSA. The CDR3 sequence is 14 residues long. V was pared by 3 bases and J by 6 bases, with 14 bases between. CDR3 DNA: TGTGCCAGCAGCTTTTCAGGGGCAGGGCATGGCTACACCTTC. Its protein is CASSFSGAGHGYTF.

The chain uses TRBV27 and TRBJ1-2; 7 nucleotides align to TRBD1. The CDR3 length is 14 residues. V was clipped by 3 bases and J by 7 bases; unmatched bases: 8. Per germline, CDR1 MNHEY and CDR2 SMNVEV (reference sequence). The DNA for the CDR3 is TGTGCCAGCAGTTTGTCGCCAGGGGGAGGTGGCTACACCTTC. Amino acids: CASSLSPGGGGYTF.

The J gene is TRBJ1-6, the V gene TRBV7-2, with TRBD1 matching over 8 bases. CDR1 and CDR2 from the germline V gene are SGHTA and FQGNSA. V lost 5 bases and J lost 9; bases outside the gene matches: 12. This CDR3 contains 16 residues. The CDR3 reads CASSEDRAYLSSPLHF. Written as DNA, the CDR3 is TGTGCCAGCAGCGAGGACAGGGCCTACTTGAGTTCACCCCTCCACTTT.

This clonotype was counted only a few times. Here the CDR3 DNA reads TGTGCCAGCAGTCGGCGAGCGGGAGGGCAAGAGACCCAGTACTTC. Translation gives CASSRRAGGQETQYF. This chain uses TRBV6-1 with TRBJ2-5; TRBD2 matches 10 bases. The trim removed 5 bases at V and 2 bases at J, leaving 5 bases unmatched. The CDR3 spans 15 residues. Germline assignment: CDR1 MNHNS and CDR2 SASEGT.

The chain employs TRBV6-6 and TRBJ2-1; D is uncertain. The J call may be wrong; the DNA end is better matched by TRBJ2-7. CDR3 length: 13 residues. Germline V lookup: CDR1 MNHNY, CDR2 SVGAGI (reference sequence). The DNA for the CDR3 is TGTGCCAGCAGTGCTCACGTTTACAATGAGCAGTACTTC. Its translation is CASSAHVYNEQYF.

Only a few counts were recorded for this clonotype. This chain connects TRBV6-1 to TRBJ1-2; 9 bases map to TRBD1. The CDR3 runs 16 residues. Per germline, CDR1 MNHNS and CDR2 SASEGT. J gave up 0 bases and V 6 bases, and 8 bases lay outside the gene matches. The CDR3 here is CASRAGTGTSNYGYTF. DNA of the CDR3: TGTGCCAGCAGAGCCGGGACAGGGACCTCTAACTATGGCTACACCTTC.

This clonotype was counted between two and nine times. V usage is TRBV6-1 and J usage is TRBJ2-5, with 8 bases that match TRBD2. The junction had 12 bases not matched to a gene; V was cut back by 6 bases and J by 6 bases. Germline CDR1 reads MNHNS; CDR2 reads SASEGT. CDR3 size: 15 residues. CDR3 bases: TGTGCCAGCAGGGAAACAGCGGGAGCGCGGAAGACCCAGTACTTC. This translates into CASRETAGARKTQYF.

This clonotype was seen just once. The chain employs TRBV7-6 and TRBJ2-7; 9 nucleotides line up with TRBD1. The DNA matches TRBJ2-1 better at its end, which makes the J call doubtful. CDR1 and CDR2 (germline): SGHVS, FNYEAQ. The CDR3 is made up of 15 amino acids. DNA of the CDR3: TGTGCCAGCAGCTTAGCGGGACAGGGTCGGACTGAGCAGTTCTTC. The encoded protein is CASSLAGQGRTEQFF.

This chain links TRBV12-3 or TRBV12-4 with TRBJ2-1, with TRBD2 matching over 8 bases. This CDR3 is 12 amino acids long. The J segment lost 8 bases and the V segment lost 6 bases, leaving 3 bases of the junction unmatched. CDR3 bases: TGTGCCAGCAGCCGTAGCGGGGATGAGCAGTTCTTC. The encoded protein is CASSRSGDEQFF.

The V call is TRBV4-3, the J call TRBJ1-4; no reliable D call. The ends were cut back, 2 bases at V and 4 bases at J, with 8 bases in the middle. The CDR3 length is 14 residues. Per the germline V gene, CDR1 is LGHNA and CDR2 is YSLEER. The CDR3 region is CASSQLGSNEKLFF. The CDR3 nucleotides read TGCGCCAGCAGCCAATTAGGCAGTAATGAAAAACTGTTTTTT.

The chain recombines TRBV12-3 or TRBV12-4 with TRBJ2-1; maybe TRBD2 (5 bases). The length of the CDR3 is 17 residues. Deletions cut 5 bases from V and 0 bases from J, with 17 bases between. Here the CDR3 reads CASSPSGPGSSYNEQFF. The CDR3 DNA reads TGTGCCAGCAGTCCCTCCGGGCCGGGGAGCTCCTACAATGAGCAGTTCTTC.

This rearrangement joins TRBV5-1 to TRBJ2-1; D not resolved. The CDR3 runs 14 residues. CDR1 is SGHRS and CDR2 is YFSETQ in the germline V gene. The V end lost 0 bases, the J end lost 4 bases, and 8 bases lay between the germline ends. DNA for the CDR3: TGCGCCAGCAGCTTGGAACACCCGTACAATGAGCAGTTCTTC. Protein product: CASSLEHPYNEQFF.

This clonotype is deemed medium-sized. The rearrangement uses TRBV5-6 and TRBJ2-1; weak D call: TRBD1 (7 bases). The germline CDR1 and CDR2 sequences are SGHDT and YYEEEE. The germline V and J ends were trimmed by 3 bases and 4 bases, with 11 bases remaining between them. The CDR3 length is 14 residues. CDR3 sequence: CASSSTGTYNEQFF. CDR3 in DNA: TGTGCCAGCAGCTCGACAGGGACTTACAATGAGCAGTTCTTC.

V usage is TRBV6-5 and J usage is TRBJ2-1, with 7 positions matching TRBD2. Germline V gene lookup returns CDR1 MNHEY and CDR2 SVGAGI. J lost 5 bases, V lost 7 bases, and 8 bases had no gene match. The CDR3 length is 14 residues. The CDR3 region is CASTVGGPHNEQFF. As DNA, the CDR3 is TGTGCCAGCACGGTGGGAGGGCCCCACAATGAGCAGTTCTTC.

Of note for this clonotype: A much larger clone sits a single nucleotide away, making a read error possible. J is TRBJ2-5 and V is TRBV6-1; no reliable D call. Between the trimmed V and J ends, which lost 1 base and 2 bases, there was a span of 8 bases. The V gene's germline CDR1 is MNHNS and CDR2 SASEGT. The CDR3 runs to 14 residues. The CDR3 DNA reads TGTGCCAGCAGTGAAGGGTGTGAACAAGAGACCCAGTACTTC. This encodes CASSEGCEQETQYF.